The 28 T cell receptor beta chains below come from one sample, sequenced in a study of response to subunit inactivated influenza vaccine. TCRdb recomputed calls from the RT-PCR reads with MiXCR, one row per CDR3 protein. The repertoire consists of 500,000 to 550,000 distinct CDR3 sequences, with approximately 7.7% occurring once and the leading ten covering 10% to 15%. Sequencing was performed on PBMCs from blood, taken roughly 24 months after vaccination. All receptors derive from a man aged 45 to 75 who received an inactivated influenza vaccine.

The chain joins TRBV3-1 to TRBJ2-7, with 8 bases lining up with TRBD1. With V trimmed by 3 bases and J by 1 base, 5 bases remained unmatched. The CDR3 is made up of 15 amino acids. Germline CDR1 is LGHDT and CDR2 is YNNKEL (reference sequence). The CDR3 nucleotides are TGTGCCAGCAGCCATGCGCAGGGGGCGTCCTACGAGCAGTACTTC. Its protein product is CASSHAQGASYEQYF.

The table lists this clonotype with a few counts. The chain joins TRBV6-1 to TRBJ2-3; the match to TRBD2 covers 9 bases. The CDR3 is made up of 17 amino acids. The germline V gene encodes CDR1 MNHNS and CDR2 SASEGT. Trimming took 3 bases from V and 0 from J; bases not matched to a gene: 7. The CDR3 spells CASSEQGLAKSTDTQYF. CDR3 nucleotides: TGTGCCAGCAGTGAGCAAGGACTAGCGAAAAGCACAGATACGCAGTATTTT.

The genes are TRBV2 and TRBJ2-5; TRBD1 is a possible D gene (6 bases). CDR1 and CDR2 from the germline V gene are SNHLY and FYNNEI. The germline V and J ends were trimmed by 2 bases and 4 bases, with 8 bases remaining between them. The CDR3 consists of 13 residues. The CDR3 loop is CASSEYRVETQYF. DNA for the CDR3: TGTGCCAGCAGTGAATACAGGGTAGAGACCCAGTACTTC.

This chain links TRBV7-9 with TRBJ2-7; 8 bases line up with TRBD1. Trimming removed 7 bases from V and 5 bases from J; junction bases left unmatched: 7. This CDR3 contains 13 residues. Germline values: CDR1 SEHNR, CDR2 FQNEAQ (reference sequence). CDR3 nucleotides: TGTGCCAGCACCCGAGGACAGGGACACGAGCAGTACTTC. Its translation: CASTRGQGHEQYF.

This clonotype was seen only a few times. V is TRBV6-1 and J is TRBJ1-2, with D hard to call. Trimming took off 4 bases at V and 0 bases at J, with 18 bases between the two ends. Germline assignment: CDR1 MNHNS and CDR2 SASEGT. The CDR3 is 17 amino acids. DNA for the CDR3: TGTGCCAGCAGTGGGTGGACGGCGCTTTCGACTAACTATGGCTACACCTTC. Translated, it gives CASSGWTALSTNYGYTF.

In this sample, this clonotype turned up many times. V is TRBV28 and J is TRBJ2-5; 10 bases line up with TRBD2. Germline V gene lookup returns CDR1 MDHEN and CDR2 SYDVKM. CDR3 length: 20 residues. V lost 4 bases, J lost 4 bases, and 21 bases stayed unmatched. CDR3 residues: CASSSLRRASGSGGGETQYF. CDR3 sequence (DNA): TGTGCCAGCAGTTCCCTCAGACGGGCTAGCGGGAGCGGAGGGGGAGAGACCCAGTACTTC.

The CDR3 nucleotides are TGCGCCAGCAGCCAAGATCGAGGAGATAATTCACCCCTCCACTTT. Protein sequence: CASSQDRGDNSPLHF. The gene calls are TRBV4-3 and TRBJ1-6; D ambiguous. The CDR3 sequence is 15 residues long. Between the trimmed V and J ends, which lost 0 bases and 5 bases, there was a span of 8 bases. Germline CDR1 LGHNA, CDR2 YSLEER.

This clonotype was found many times. The chain recombines TRBV7-2 with TRBJ2-4, with D possibly TRBD2 on 6 matching bases. Germline lookup yields CDR1 SGHTA and CDR2 FQGNSA. The germline V and J ends were trimmed by 4 bases and 8 bases, with 15 bases remaining between them. This CDR3 is 14 amino acids long. CDR3 in amino acids: CASSSARDSYIQYF. The CDR3 bases are TGTGCCAGCAGCTCCGCCCGGGACTCATACATTCAGTACTTC.

V is TRBV11-2 and J is TRBJ2-1; TRBD2 agrees at 8 bases. The CDR3 spans 20 residues. The V gene end was trimmed by 0 bases and the J gene end by 5 bases; junction bases not matched to a gene: 18. CDR1 is SGHAT, CDR2 FQNNGV, per germline. The CDR3 loop is CASSLDPGLVVPLLDNEQFF. CDR3 nucleotides: TGTGCCAGCAGCTTAGACCCGGGACTAGTTGTTCCATTATTAGACAATGAGCAGTTCTTC.

This chain links TRBV4-2 with TRBJ2-1, with TRBD2 matching 8 bases. The CDR3 is made up of 17 amino acids. CDR1 is LGHNA, CDR2 YNFKEQ, per germline. Germline trimming cut 0 bases from V and 5 bases from J; bases unmatched to any gene: 9. The CDR3 DNA follows: TGTGCCAGCAGCCAAGAGATCGGTAGCGGGGCCAACAATGAGCAGTTCTTC. Translated, it gives CASSQEIGSGANNEQFF.

V and J are TRBV5-1 and TRBJ1-1; D not certain. Germline CDR1 SGHRS, CDR2 YFSETQ. This CDR3 contains 14 residues. Trimming removed 0 bases from V and 1 base from J, with 7 bases in between. The CDR3 coding sequence is TGCGCCAGCAGCTTGGATACGGAGAACACTGAAGCTTTCTTT. It is translated as CASSLDTENTEAFF.

The CDR3 bases are TGTGCCAGCTCACCTTCTAGCGGGAGAGGGACCGGGGAGCTGTTTTTT. It specifies CASSPSSGRGTGELFF. The gene calls are TRBV18 and TRBJ2-2, with TRBD2 matching 10 bases. V dropped 3 bases and J dropped 5; count of bases not matched to a gene: 6. Looked up from germline, CDR1 is KGHSH and CDR2 is LQKENI. The CDR3 has 16 amino acids. The entire variable domain, with the rest obtained from reference TRBV18 and TRBJ2-2, is as follows: NAGVMQNPRHLVRRRGQEARLRCSPMKGHSHVYWYRQLPEEGLKFMVYLQKENIIDESGMPKERFSAEFPKEGPSILRIQQVVRGDSAAYFCASSPSSGRGTGELFFGEGSRLTVL.

This clonotype was detected only a few times. V gene TRBV20-1 combines with J gene TRBJ1-4; possibly TRBD1 for D (5 bases). CDR3 length: 14 residues. With 2 bases removed from V and 3 bases from J, the gap between germline ends came to 10 bases. The germline CDR1 and CDR2 sequences are DFQATT and SNEGSKA (reference sequence). CDR3 protein: CSARPGNPNEKLFF. The CDR3 DNA sequence: TGCAGTGCTAGACCAGGGAACCCTAATGAAAAACTGTTTTTT.

This clonotype has at least ten counts. The chain links TRBV5-6 to TRBJ2-1; D possibly corresponds to TRBD1 (5 bases). This CDR3 region has 16 residues. Germline V CDR1 and CDR2: SGHDT, YYEEEE. Trimming removed 4 bases at V and 3 bases at J, with 17 bases between. Here the CDR3 reads CASSVQHLTVYNEQFF. In DNA, the CDR3 is TGTGCCAGCAGCGTACAACACCTGACAGTCTACAATGAGCAGTTCTTC.

The V gene is TRBV4-3, the J gene TRBJ2-7, with D possibly being TRBD2 (6 bases). Trimming removed 0 bases at V and 3 bases at J, with 12 bases between. Germline CDR1 reads LGHNA; CDR2 reads YSLEER. This CDR3 comprises 15 residues. CDR3 residues: CASSQDGGGVYEQYF. In DNA, the CDR3 is TGCGCCAGCAGCCAAGATGGAGGAGGGGTCTACGAGCAGTACTTC.

This clonotype was observed a few times. The rearrangement joins TRBV5-5 to TRBJ2-5, with 7 bases matching TRBD1. Germline V gene lookup returns CDR1 SGHKS and CDR2 YYEKEE (reference sequence). V lost 6 bases and J lost 4; bases outside the gene matches: 6. The CDR3 totals 13 residues. Here the CDR3 DNA reads TGTGCCAGCAATTTAGGGGGCGCAGAGACCCAGTACTTC. The encoded protein is CASNLGGAETQYF.

This chain connects TRBV20-1 to TRBJ1-5; D is possibly TRBD1 (5 bases). CDR1 and CDR2 (germline): DFQATT, SNEGSKA (reference sequence). The CDR3 loop spans 14 amino acids. Trimming stripped 6 bases from V and 2 bases from J, with 14 bases between. Here the CDR3 reads CSAVQDTRNQPQHF. CDR3 coding DNA: TGCAGTGCCGTTCAGGACACCCGCAATCAGCCCCAGCATTTT.

This clonotype was counted at least ten times. CDR3 region: CASSLVQGAVNEQFF. The CDR3 DNA reads as TGCGCCAGCAGCTTGGTCCAGGGGGCCGTTAATGAGCAGTTCTTC. The V and J genes are TRBV5-1 and TRBJ2-1; 8 bases are shared with TRBD1. The CDR3 loop spans 15 amino acids. Germline lookup yields CDR1 SGHRS and CDR2 YFSETQ. V lost 0 bases, J lost 7 bases, and 6 bases stayed unmatched.

In its sample, this clonotype was seen a few times. The chain couples TRBV7-9 to TRBJ2-7; 7 bases match TRBD1. The CDR3 is 15 amino acids. Germline CDR1 and CDR2: SEHNR and FQNEAQ (reference sequence). The ends lost 4 bases at V and 3 bases at J; junction bases unmatched: 9. This chain's CDR3 is CASSSDRERSYEQYF. CDR3 sequence (DNA): TGTGCCAGCAGCTCCGACAGGGAGCGGAGCTACGAGCAGTACTTC.

This rearrangement joins TRBV7-8 to TRBJ2-1; TRBD2 agrees at 13 bases. The CDR3 totals 19 residues. The germline V gene has CDR1 SGHVS and CDR2 FQNEAQ. V lost 5 bases, J lost 0 bases, and 10 bases stayed unmatched. The DNA for the CDR3 is TGTGCCAGCAGCCTAAGGACTAGCGGGGGTTCCAGCTCCTACAATGAGCAGTTCTTC. It encodes CASSLRTSGGSSSYNEQFF. The full variable domain, completed using reference TRBV7-8 and TRBJ2-1, is GAGVSQSPRYKVAKRGQDVALRCDPISGHVSLFWYQQALGQGPEFLTYFQNEAQLDKSGLPSDRFFAERPEGSVSTLKIQRTQQEDSAVYLCASSLRTSGGSSSYNEQFFGPGTRLTVL.

This clonotype was counted between two and nine times. The gene calls are TRBV9 and TRBJ2-5; 9 bases agree with TRBD2. Germline V gene lookup returns CDR1 SGDLS and CDR2 YYNGEE. The length of the CDR3 is 16 residues. V shed 0 bases and J 5 bases; nucleotides not matched to a gene: 8. The CDR3 nucleotides read TGTGCCAGCAGCGTAGGAGGTAGCGGGAGCGGCGAGACCCAGTACTTC. Protein sequence: CASSVGGSGSGETQYF.

This clonotype occurred many times. The chain carries TRBV6-2 or TRBV6-3 and TRBJ2-7; D is perhaps TRBD1 (6 bases). The CDR3 sequence is 15 residues long. V gave up 6 bases and J gave up 1 base, with 16 bases separating them. The germline V gene encodes CDR1 MNHEY and CDR2 SVGEGT. The CDR3 DNA sequence: TGTGCCAGCAGCTGGACAGACAACCCTTCCTACGAGCAGTACTTC. Its protein product is CASSWTDNPSYEQYF.

This clonotype came up many times. The chain carries TRBV5-4 and TRBJ2-1; the D is unclear. Trimming stripped 2 bases from V and 4 bases from J, with 13 bases between. CDR3 length: 15 amino acids. Germline loops: CDR1 SGHNT, CDR2 YYREEE (reference sequence). In DNA form, the CDR3 reads TGTGCCAGCAGCTTTGGTTCCCAGATTTACAATGAGCAGTTCTTC. As protein: CASSFGSQIYNEQFF.

This clonotype has more than one count but fewer than ten. The rearrangement uses TRBV7-2 and TRBJ2-1; 11 bases line up with TRBD2. With 5 bases clipped from V and 9 bases from J, the junction kept 9 bases outside the gene matches. CDR3 length: 15 residues. From germline, CDR1 is SGHTA and CDR2 FQGNSA. CDR3 in amino acids: CASSPLAGGRVEQFF. CDR3 in DNA: TGTGCCAGCAGCCCGCTAGCGGGAGGCCGCGTTGAGCAGTTCTTC. The full variable domain, rest sourced from reference TRBV7-2 and TRBJ2-1, is GAGVSQSPSNKVTEKGKDVELRCDPISGHTALYWYRQSLGQGLEFLIYFQGNSAPDKSGLPSDRFSAERTGGSVSTLTIQRTQQEDSAVYLCASSPLAGGRVEQFFGPGTRLTVL.

This clonotype was found a few times. The chain links TRBV12-3 or TRBV12-4 to TRBJ2-7; 9 bases are shared with TRBD1. This CDR3 is 15 amino acids long. V dropped 1 base and J dropped 6; count of bases not matched to a gene: 7. CDR3 in DNA: TGTGCCAGCAGTTTAGACGGGACAGGGAGGGTCGAGCAGTACTTC. As protein: CASSLDGTGRVEQYF.

At least ten counts were recorded for this clonotype. The chain is built from TRBV25-1 and TRBJ2-7; the D gene could be TRBD1 or TRBD2 (5 bases each). Germline CDR1 MGHDK, CDR2 SYGVNS. CDR3 length: 13 residues. The V end lost 2 bases, the J end lost 7 bases, and 12 bases lay between the germline ends. CDR3 DNA: TGTGCCAGCAGTGAACCAGGGAGAGATGAGCAGTACTTC. Protein sequence: CASSEPGRDEQYF.

This clonotype was seen repeatedly, ten times or more. This chain joins TRBV20-1 and TRBJ2-1; TRBD2 aligns across 13 bases. The length of the CDR3 is 15 residues. CDR1 DFQATT and CDR2 SNEGSKA come from the germline V gene (reference sequence). J lost 9 bases, V lost 6 bases, and 11 bases had no gene match. The CDR3 DNA reads TGCAGTGCAACAAAGAGGACTAGCGGGAGATCTGAGCAGTTCTTC. This gives the protein CSATKRTSGRSEQFF.

This clonotype has ten or more counts. The V gene is TRBV12-3 or TRBV12-4, the J gene TRBJ1-3, with a tentative D call TRBD1 (6 bases). The CDR3 runs to 17 residues. Between the trimmed V and J ends, which lost 6 bases and 4 bases, there was a span of 22 bases. Here the CDR3 DNA reads TGTGCCAGCAGCCCTCGTGGGGACGTGACAGGCGGAAACACCATATATTTT. As protein: CASSPRGDVTGGNTIYF.